The source of this T cell receptor (beta chain) is a study of human thymus T cells. V lost 0 bases, J lost 2 bases, and 9 bases lay in between. The germline gives CDR1 SGDLS, CDR2 YYNGEE. CDR3 length: 14 amino acids. During corrective heart surgery, resections were taken, and the thymus tissue came from them. Infants, healthy and Finnish, who were having corrective surgery for congenital heart defects served as donors. TCRdb's copy holds only in-frame clones and misses some; the assay was immunoSEQ multiplex PCR. The sample yields some 80,000 clones, around 96% seen once. As for this clone: Antigen: not known.

Study-wide points: In unrelated individuals, thymic repertoires overlapped highly, according to related research. V and J genes seemed to be used with bias in thymic and blood repertoires.

This TCR was recovered from a boy in the first two years of life with a congenital heart defect but otherwise immunologically healthy. The sequenced sample consisted of thymus tissue. The rearrangement links TRBV9 to TRBJ2-7; D not resolved. The CDR3 sequence: CASSVELEAYEQYF. The CDR3 DNA follows: TGTGCCAGCAGCGTAGAGTTGGAAGCCTACGAGCAGTACTTC.